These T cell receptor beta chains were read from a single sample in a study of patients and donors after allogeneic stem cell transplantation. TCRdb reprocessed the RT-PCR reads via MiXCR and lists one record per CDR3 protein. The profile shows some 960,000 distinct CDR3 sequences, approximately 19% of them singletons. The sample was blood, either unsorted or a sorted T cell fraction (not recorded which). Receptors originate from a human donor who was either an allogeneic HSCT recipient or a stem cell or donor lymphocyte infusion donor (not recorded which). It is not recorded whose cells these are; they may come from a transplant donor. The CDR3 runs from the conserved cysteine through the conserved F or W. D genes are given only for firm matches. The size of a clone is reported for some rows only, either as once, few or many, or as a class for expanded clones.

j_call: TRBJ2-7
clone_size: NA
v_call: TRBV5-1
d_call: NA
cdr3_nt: TGCGCCAGCAGCTTGGGACCGAACGAGCAGTACTTC
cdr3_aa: CASSLGPNEQYF

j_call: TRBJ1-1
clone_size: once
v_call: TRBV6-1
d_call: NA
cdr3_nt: TGTGCCAGCAGTCCTCCCGGGGTACTGGCTGAAGCTTTCTTT
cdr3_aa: CASSPPGVLAEAFF

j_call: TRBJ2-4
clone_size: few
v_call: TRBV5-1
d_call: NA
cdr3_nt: TGCGCCAGCAGCACCCCGAGTAGCGGAAACATTCAGTACTTC
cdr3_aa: CASSTPSSGNIQYF

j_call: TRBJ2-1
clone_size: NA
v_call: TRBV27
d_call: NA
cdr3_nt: TGTGCCAGCAGCCTAGGGGGATCCCACTCGTTAGTGGGCGAGCAGTTCTTC
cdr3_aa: CASSLGGSHSLVGEQFF

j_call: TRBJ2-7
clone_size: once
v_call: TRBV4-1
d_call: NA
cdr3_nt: TGCGCCAGCAGCCAACCTGGGCTCTCCTACGAGCAGTACTTC
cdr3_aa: CASSQPGLSYEQYF

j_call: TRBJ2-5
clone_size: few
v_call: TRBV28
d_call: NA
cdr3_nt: TGTGCCAGCAGTTTTACGTGGAGGGGAGAGACCCAGTACTTC
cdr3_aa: CASSFTWRGETQYF

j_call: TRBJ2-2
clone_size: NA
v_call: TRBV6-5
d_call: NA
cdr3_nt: TGTGCCAGCAGTTCCGTGACTAGTTCCGGGGAGCTGTTTTTT
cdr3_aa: CASSSVTSSGELFF

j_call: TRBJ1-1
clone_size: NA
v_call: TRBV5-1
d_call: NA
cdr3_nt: TGCGCCAGCAGCCGGGTCCCCCGGGGCACCGAAGCTTTCTTT
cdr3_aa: CASSRVPRGTEAFF

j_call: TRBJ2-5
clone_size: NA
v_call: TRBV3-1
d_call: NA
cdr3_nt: TGTGCCAGCAGCCCGCGCTCTCGGACTATCCTCGGGACCCAGTACTTC
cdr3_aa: CASSPRSRTILGTQYF

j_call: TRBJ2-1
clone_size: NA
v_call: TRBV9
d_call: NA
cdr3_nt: TGTGCCAGCAGCGTGCAGAATGAGCAGTTCTTC
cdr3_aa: CASSVQNEQFF

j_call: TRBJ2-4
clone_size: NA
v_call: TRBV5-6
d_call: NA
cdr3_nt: TGTGCCAGCAGCTTGAACGACCTAGCCAAAAACATTCAGTACTTC
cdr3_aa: CASSLNDLAKNIQYF

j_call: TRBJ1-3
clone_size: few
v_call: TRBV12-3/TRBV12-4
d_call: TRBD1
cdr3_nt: TGTGCCAGCAGTCAAGGACAGGGAGGAAACACCATATATTTT
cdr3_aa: CASSQGQGGNTIYF

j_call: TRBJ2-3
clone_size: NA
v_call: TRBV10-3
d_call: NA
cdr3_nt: TGTGCCACCACCCGGATTCGATCGGGGGAAGGAGATACGCAGTATTTT
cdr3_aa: CATTRIRSGEGDTQYF

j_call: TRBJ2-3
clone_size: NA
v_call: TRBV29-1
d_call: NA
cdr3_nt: TGCAGCGTGACACCGGCTAGCCAAGTCGGGGATACGCAGTATTTT
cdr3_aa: CSVTPASQVGDTQYF

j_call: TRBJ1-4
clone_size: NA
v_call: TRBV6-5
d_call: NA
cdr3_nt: TGTGCCAGCAGTTACGGTCGGATAATGGGTGCAACTAATGAAAAACTGTTTTTT
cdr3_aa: CASSYGRIMGATNEKLFF

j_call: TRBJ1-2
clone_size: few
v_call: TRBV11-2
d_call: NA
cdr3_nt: TGTGCCAGCAGCTTAGATGGATTTAACTATGGCTACACCTTC
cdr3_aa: CASSLDGFNYGYTF

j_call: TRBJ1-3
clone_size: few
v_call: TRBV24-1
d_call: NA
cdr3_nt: TGTGCCACCAGTGATTCCGGGACAACTGGAAACACCATATATTTT
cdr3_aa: CATSDSGTTGNTIYF

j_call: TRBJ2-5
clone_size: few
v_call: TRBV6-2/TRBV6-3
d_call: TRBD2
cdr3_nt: TGTGCCAGCAGGCCGGGACTAGCTCCCCAGACCCAGTACTTC
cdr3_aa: CASRPGLAPQTQYF

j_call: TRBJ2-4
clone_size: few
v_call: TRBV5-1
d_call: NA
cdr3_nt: TGCGCCAGCAGCTTGGGGGGGGGACAGGCCTTCGGGACCAAAAACATTCAGTACTTC
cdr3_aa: CASSLGGGQAFGTKNIQYF

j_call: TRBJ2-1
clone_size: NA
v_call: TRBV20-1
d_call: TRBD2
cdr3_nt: TGCAGTGCTAGAGAACTAGCGGGAGGGCCTGGGTTGGTTCTCAATGAGCAGTTCTTC
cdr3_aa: CSARELAGGPGLVLNEQFF

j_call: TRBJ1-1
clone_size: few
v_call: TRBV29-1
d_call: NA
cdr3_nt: TGCAGCGTTGAAGCGGCGGAGAGGAACACTGAAGCTTTCTTT
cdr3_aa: CSVEAAERNTEAFF

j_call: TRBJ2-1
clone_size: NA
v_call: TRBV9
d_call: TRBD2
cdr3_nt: TGTGCCAGCAGCTTTGGCTTCGGGCTAGCGGGAGACAATGAGCAGTTCTTC
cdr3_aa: CASSFGFGLAGDNEQFF

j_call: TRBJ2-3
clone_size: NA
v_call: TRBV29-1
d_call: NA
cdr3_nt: TGCAGCGTTGAGATGGCGGACGGAGATACGCAGTATTTT
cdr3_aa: CSVEMADGDTQYF

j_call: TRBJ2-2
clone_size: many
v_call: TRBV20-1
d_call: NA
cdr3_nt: TGCAGTGCTAGTCGTGGAAACACCGGGGAGCTGTTTTTT
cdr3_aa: CSASRGNTGELFF

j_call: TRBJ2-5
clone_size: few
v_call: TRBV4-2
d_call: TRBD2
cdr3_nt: TGTGCCAGCAGCCAAGAAGGTAGCGGGGGGCCCCAGGAGACCCAGTACTTC
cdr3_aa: CASSQEGSGGPQETQYF

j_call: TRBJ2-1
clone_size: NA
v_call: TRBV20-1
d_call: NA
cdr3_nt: TGCAGTGCTAGAGAGGTGGTGCGGAGTAACAATGAGCAGTTCTTC
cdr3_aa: CSAREVVRSNNEQFF

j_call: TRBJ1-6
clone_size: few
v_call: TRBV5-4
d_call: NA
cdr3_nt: TGTGCCAGCAGCTTGGGAAGGAACGGTTCACCCCTCCACTTT
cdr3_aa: CASSLGRNGSPLHF

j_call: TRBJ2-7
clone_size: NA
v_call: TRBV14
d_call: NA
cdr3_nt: TGTGCCAGCAGCCCGATACCCTCCTACGAGCAGTACTTC
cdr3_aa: CASSPIPSYEQYF

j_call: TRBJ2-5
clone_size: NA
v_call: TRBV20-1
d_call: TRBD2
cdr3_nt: TGCAGTGCTCTTCCGGGACTAGCAACCGAGACCCAGTACTTC
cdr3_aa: CSALPGLATETQYF

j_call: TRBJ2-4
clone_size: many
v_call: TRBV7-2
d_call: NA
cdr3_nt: TGTGCCAGCAGCTTAGGGACAGCAGAAAACATTCAGTACTTC
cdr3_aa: CASSLGTAENIQYF

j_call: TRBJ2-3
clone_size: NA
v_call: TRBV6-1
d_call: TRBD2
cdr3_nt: TGTGCCAGCAGCGTCACTAGCGGAGACACAGATACGCAGTATTTT
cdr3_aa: CASSVTSGDTDTQYF

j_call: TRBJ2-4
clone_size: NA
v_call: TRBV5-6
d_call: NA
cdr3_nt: TGTGCCAGCAGCCTCGCCAGGCTCGCGGGCATTCAGTACTTC
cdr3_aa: CASSLARLAGIQYF

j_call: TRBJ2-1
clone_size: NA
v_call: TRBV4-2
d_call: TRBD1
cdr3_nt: TGTGCCAGCAGCCACAGACAGGGGGACAATGAGCAGTTCTTC
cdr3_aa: CASSHRQGDNEQFF

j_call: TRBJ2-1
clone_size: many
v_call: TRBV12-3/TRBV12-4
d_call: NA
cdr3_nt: TGTGCCAGCAGTCCTACACCCACATCCTACAATGAGCAGTTCTTC
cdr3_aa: CASSPTPTSYNEQFF

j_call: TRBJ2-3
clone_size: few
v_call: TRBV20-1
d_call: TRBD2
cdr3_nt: TGCAGTGCTAGAGTCGCTAGCGGGAGGGGTTTTGCAGATACGCAGTATTTT
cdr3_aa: CSARVASGRGFADTQYF

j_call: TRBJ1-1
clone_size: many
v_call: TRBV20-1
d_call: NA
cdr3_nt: TGCAGTGCTGCTACAGGGAGAACCACTGAAGCTTTCTTT
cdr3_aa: CSAATGRTTEAFF

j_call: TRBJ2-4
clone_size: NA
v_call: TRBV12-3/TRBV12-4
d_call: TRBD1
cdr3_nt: TGTGCCAGCAGTTTTGCTGGGACAGGGGAAAACATTCAGTACTTC
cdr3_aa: CASSFAGTGENIQYF

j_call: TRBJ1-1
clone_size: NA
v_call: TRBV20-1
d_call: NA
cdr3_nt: TGCAGTGCTGAGGGGGGGGGTCGGACTGAAGCTTTCTTT
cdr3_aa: CSAEGGGRTEAFF

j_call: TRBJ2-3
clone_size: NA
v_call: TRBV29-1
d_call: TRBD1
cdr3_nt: TGCAGCCCCCGGGGACAGGGATCGAATACGCAGTATTTT
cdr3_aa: CSPRGQGSNTQYF

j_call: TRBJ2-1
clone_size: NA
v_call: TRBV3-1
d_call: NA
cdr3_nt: TGTGCCAGCAGCTCCCGACTGCAAATCTCCTACAATGAGCAGTTCTTC
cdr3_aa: CASSSRLQISYNEQFF

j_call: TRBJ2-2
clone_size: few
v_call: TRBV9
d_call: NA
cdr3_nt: TGTGCCAGCAGCGCCCTCACCAGGGGGGAGCTGTTTTTT
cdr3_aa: CASSALTRGELFF

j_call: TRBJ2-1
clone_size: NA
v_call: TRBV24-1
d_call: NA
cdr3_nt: TGTGCCACCAGTGATTTGCCCCTGGGTGAGCAGTTCTTC
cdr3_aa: CATSDLPLGEQFF

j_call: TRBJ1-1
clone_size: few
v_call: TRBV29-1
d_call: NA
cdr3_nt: TGCAGCGCTCGGGTATGGAACACTGAAGCTTTCTTT
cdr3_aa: CSARVWNTEAFF

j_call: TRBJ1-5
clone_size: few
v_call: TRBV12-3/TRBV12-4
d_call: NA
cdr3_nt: TGTGCCAGCAGTTTGTTGGGGACAATCAATCAGCCCCAGCATTTT
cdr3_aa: CASSLLGTINQPQHF

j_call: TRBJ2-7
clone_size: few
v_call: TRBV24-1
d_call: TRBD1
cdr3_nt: TGTGCCACCAGTGACTACACTCCCGGGACAGGGGGATCGAACGAGCAGTACTTC
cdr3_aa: CATSDYTPGTGGSNEQYF